This entry lists 14 T cell receptor beta chains sequenced from one sample in a study of cytomegalovirus exposure and HLA in healthy donors. Researchers ran the PCR with 60 Vbeta and 13 Jbeta primers. Sequencing used immunoSEQ multiplex PCR; TCRdb keeps in-frame clones, though not all of them. The table has around 170,000 clones, roughly 79% seen once. The sequenced sample consisted of PBMCs. These receptors were taken from a woman in her forties or fifties in good health and CMV-seropositive.

The V and J genes are TRBV11-2 and TRBJ2-5, with a tentative D call TRBD2 (8 bases). The CDR3 runs to 16 residues. CDR1 SGHAT and CDR2 FQNNGV come from the germline V gene. V was shortened by 2 bases and J by 1 base, with 14 bases between the two germline ends. CDR3 in amino acids: CASSLRGLAGQETQYF. In nucleotides, the CDR3 is TGTGCCAGCAGCTTAAGGGGGCTAGCGGGCCAAGAGACCCAGTACTTC.

As concerns this clone: In the same sample, other DNA sequences code for this CDR3. The chain has TRBV9 and TRBJ2-5, with TRBD1 matching 12 bases. The CDR3 runs 15 residues. The ends lost 3 bases at V and 4 bases at J; junction bases unmatched: 4. CDR1 is SGDLS, CDR2 YYNGEE, per germline. CDR3 in DNA: TGTGCCAGCAGCGGGGGACAGGGGGCGGGAGAGACCCAGTACTTC. As protein: CASSGGQGAGETQYF.

The DNA of the CDR3 is TGTGCCAGCAGCTTGCCAGGGGCCCACACTGAAGCTTTCTTT. Translating it yields CASSLPGAHTEAFF. The V call is TRBV5-6, the J call TRBJ1-1, with D perhaps matching TRBD1 (6 bases). V lost 1 base, J lost 3 bases, and 10 bases lay in between. CDR3 length: 14 amino acids. Germline assignment: CDR1 SGHDT and CDR2 YYEEEE.

This sequence joins TRBV6-1 and TRBJ1-5, with 8 bases that match TRBD1. The CDR3 sequence is 19 residues long. Per germline, CDR1 MNHNS and CDR2 SASEGT. V lost 2 bases to trimming and J lost 0 bases; unmatched junction nucleotides: 12. Here the CDR3 DNA reads TGTGCCAGCAGTGAAATGGCAGGGGGCGTAACTAGTAGCAATCAGCCCCAGCATTTT. Translating it yields CASSEMAGGVTSSNQPQHF.

This clone came up a few times. This chain connects TRBV29-1 to TRBJ1-1; 7 bases match TRBD1. The germline gives CDR1 SQVTM, CDR2 ANQGSEA. This CDR3 is 12 amino acids long. The V gene end was trimmed by 5 bases and the J gene end by 3 bases; junction bases not matched to a gene: 3. The CDR3 bases are TGCAGCGTTCAGACAGGGCACACTGAAGCTTTCTTT. Its protein is CSVQTGHTEAFF.

A single count supports this clone. The gene calls are TRBV7-2 and TRBJ2-5; maybe TRBD2 (5 bases). Trimming left V 6 bases short and J 2 bases short, with 19 bases between. The germline gives CDR1 SGHTA, CDR2 FQGNSA. The CDR3 consists of 16 residues. CDR3 in amino acids: CASSSPGSVKQETQYF. In DNA, the CDR3 is TGTGCCAGCAGTTCCCCGGGTAGCGTAAAACAAGAGACCCAGTACTTC.

The chain uses TRBV5-1 and TRBJ1-2, with D unresolved. Germline values: CDR1 SGHRS, CDR2 YFSETQ. V lost 3 bases and J 8 bases, leaving 14 bases between the germline ends. The CDR3 has 13 residues. The CDR3 nucleotides are TGCGCCAGCAGCTCCGACGGGGAATGGGGCTACACCTTC. Residues: CASSSDGEWGYTF.

This rearrangement joins TRBV18 to TRBJ2-3, with TRBD1 matching 7 bases. Germline CDR1 is KGHSH and CDR2 is LQKENI. With 6 bases clipped from V and 5 bases from J, the junction kept 14 bases outside the gene matches. The CDR3 extends over 16 amino acids. Written as DNA, the CDR3 is TGTGCCAGCTCCCGGGACGACAGGGCTGGGAGAGATACGCAGTATTTT. The encoded protein is CASSRDDRAGRDTQYF.

This clone was found a few times. The chain combines TRBV4-3 with TRBJ2-7, with 12 bases matching TRBD2. J lost 7 bases, V lost 8 bases, and 18 bases had no gene match. Germline CDR1 reads LGHNA; CDR2 reads YSLEER. This CDR3 spans 17 amino acids. As DNA, the CDR3 is TGCGCCAGCTGGCCCGGGACTAGCGGGCGAAGAGGTGGTGAGCAGTACTTC. Amino acid sequence: CASWPGTSGRRGGEQYF.

Points on this clone: The junction departs from the called germline gene at one end, perhaps through a read error. The chain uses TRBV7-2 and TRBJ2-6; a weak D match, TRBD1 (5 bases). CDR1 is SGHTA, CDR2 FQGNSA, per germline. This CDR3 contains 12 residues. CDR3 loop: CASSSGANGLTF. CDR3 nucleotides: TGTGCCAGCAGCTCTGGGGCCAACGGCCTGACTTTC.

The gene calls are TRBV5-8 and TRBJ1-4; the D gene is possibly TRBD1 (5 bases). The CDR3 totals 15 residues. Trimming pared 4 bases from V and 1 base from J, leaving 11 bases between. The germline V gene has CDR1 SGHTS and CDR2 YDEGEE. CDR3 coding DNA: TGTGCCAGCAGCCTGGGCGGGGGAACTAATGAAAAACTGTTTTTT. It is translated as CASSLGGGTNEKLFF.

The chain couples TRBV6-6 to TRBJ2-7, with TRBD2 as a possible D gene (6 bases). V shed 6 bases and J shed 2 bases, with 14 bases lying between them. The length of the CDR3 is 14 residues. Germline V lookup: CDR1 MNHNY, CDR2 SVGAGI (reference sequence). In nucleotides, the CDR3 is TGTGCCAGCAGGAAACCCGGGGGAACCTACGAGCAGTACTTC. Translation gives CASRKPGGTYEQYF.

This clone appeared a few times. The chain recombines TRBV7-3 with TRBJ2-5, with D hard to call. Looked up from germline, CDR1 is SGHTA and CDR2 is FQGTGA. CDR3 length: 13 amino acids. Trimming cost V 3 bases and J 1 base, with 6 bases left between them. CDR3 DNA: TGTGCCAGCAGCTTCGGAGCCCAAGAGACCCAGTACTTC. Its translation: CASSFGAQETQYF.

This clone appeared a single time. The chain carries TRBV19 and TRBJ1-4; a weak D match, TRBD1 (5 bases). The CDR3 sequence is 15 residues long. The germline V and J ends were trimmed by 2 bases and 4 bases, with 11 bases remaining between them. Germline assignment: CDR1 LNHDA and CDR2 SQIVND (reference sequence). The CDR3 nucleotides are TGTGCCAGTAGTATAACCCGACAGCATAATGAAAAACTGTTTTTT. Its translation is CASSITRQHNEKLFF.